This T cell receptor (beta chain) derives from a study of cytomegalovirus exposure and HLA in healthy donors. The study's findings and limits: Earlier analysis found most TCR beta V segments productive about 87% or about 30% of the time. In a later analysis, DRB1 alleles had the most associated TCRs; HLA-C alleles the fewest. A later analysis found most CMV-associated TCR beta chains apparently HLA-restricted. Reportedly, TCR beta sequences accurately predicted HLA-A and HLA-B alleles in most subjects.

The PCR contained 60 Vbeta and 13 Jbeta primers. Method: immunoSEQ multiplex PCR; TCRdb's copy keeps in-frame clones and lacks some. This sample has about 93,000 clones, with 82% found just once. Points on this clone: Its matching antigen is unknown.

CDR3 length: 13 residues. Trimming removed 4 bases at V and 7 bases at J, with 14 bases between. Germline V gives CDR1 SGHRS, CDR2 YFSETQ. The chain couples TRBV5-1 to TRBJ1-2; possible D gene TRBD1, 6 bases. The sample consisted of PBMCs. The sequence derives from a man aged 50-60 years in good health and CMV-seronegative. The CDR3: CASSEGQGPGYTF. The CDR3 DNA follows: TGCGCCAGCAGCGAGGGCCAGGGGCCTGGCTACACCTTC.